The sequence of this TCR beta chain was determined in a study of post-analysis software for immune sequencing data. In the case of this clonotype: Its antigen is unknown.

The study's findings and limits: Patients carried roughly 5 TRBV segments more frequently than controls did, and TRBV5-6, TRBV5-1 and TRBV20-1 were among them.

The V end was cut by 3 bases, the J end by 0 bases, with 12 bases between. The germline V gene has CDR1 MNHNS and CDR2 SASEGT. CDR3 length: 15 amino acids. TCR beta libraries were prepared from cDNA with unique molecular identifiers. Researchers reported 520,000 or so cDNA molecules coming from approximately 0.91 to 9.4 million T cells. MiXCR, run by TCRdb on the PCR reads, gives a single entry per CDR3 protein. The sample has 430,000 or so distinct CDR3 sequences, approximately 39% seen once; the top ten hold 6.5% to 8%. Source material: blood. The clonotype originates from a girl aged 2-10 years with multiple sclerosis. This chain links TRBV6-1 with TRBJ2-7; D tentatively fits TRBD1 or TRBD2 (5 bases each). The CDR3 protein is CASSEPAGSSYEQYF. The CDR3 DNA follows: TGTGCCAGCAGTGAGCCGGCAGGGAGCTCCTACGAGCAGTACTTC.